The clone carrying this T cell receptor beta chain was counted a few times. CDR1 is DFQATT and CDR2 is SNEGSKA in the germline V gene (reference sequence). This CDR3 has 13 residues. Trimming shortened V by 3 bases and J by 2 bases, and 10 bases separated the two germline ends. The entry originates in a study of blood T cells in healthy people across ages. A second PCR of roughly 7 to 11 cycles used a sample-barcoded 5' primer and a J-beta primer mix. TCRdb reprocessed the 5' RACE reads with MiXCR, giving one entry per CDR3 protein. Of some 900,000 distinct CDR3 sequences listed, roughly 48% are singletons.

This TCR derives from a man aged 30 to 39 in good health. This rearrangement joins TRBV20-1 to TRBJ1-2; tentative D call: TRBD1 (5 bases). The sample taken for sequencing was blood. The CDR3 spells CSASQGLNYGYTF. The CDR3 region has the DNA TGCAGTGCTAGCCAGGGCTTAAACTATGGCTACACCTTC.